This T cell receptor (beta chain) appears in the sequencing data of a study of blood T cell repertoires in COVID-19. The data were produced by immunoSEQ multiplex PCR, yet TCRdb's version contains in-frame clones alone and is incomplete. The sample records 280,000 or so clones, about 88% being singletons. The germline gives CDR1 LGHDT, CDR2 YNNKEL (reference sequence). CDR3 length: 12 residues. Between the trimmed V and J ends, which lost 3 bases and 9 bases, there was a span of 9 bases. The chain employs TRBV3-1 (or the pseudogene TRBV3-2) and TRBJ2-1; D unclear. The sequence was obtained from a woman aged 60 to 75 with acute or convalescent COVID-19. Sequenced input: peripheral blood. CDR3 bases: TGTGCCAGCAGCCAGGTAAGGAGTGAGCAGTTCTTC. This gives the protein CASSQVRSEQFF.